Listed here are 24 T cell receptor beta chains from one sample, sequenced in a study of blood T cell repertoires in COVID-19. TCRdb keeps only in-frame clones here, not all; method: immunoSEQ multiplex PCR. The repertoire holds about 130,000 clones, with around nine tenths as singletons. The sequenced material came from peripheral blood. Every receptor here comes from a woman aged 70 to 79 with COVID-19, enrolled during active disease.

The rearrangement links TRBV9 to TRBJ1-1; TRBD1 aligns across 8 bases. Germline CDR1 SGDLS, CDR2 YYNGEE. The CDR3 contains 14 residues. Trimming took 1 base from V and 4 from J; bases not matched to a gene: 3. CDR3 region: CASSVLQGVTEAFF. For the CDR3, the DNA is TGTGCCAGCAGCGTATTACAGGGGGTCACTGAAGCTTTCTTT.

The CDR3 reads CAWTPQGRDNSPLHF. CDR3 nucleotide sequence: TGTGCCTGGACCCCACAGGGGCGAGATAATTCACCCCTCCACTTT. The chain employs TRBV30 and TRBJ1-6; 7 nucleotides align to TRBD1. CDR1 and CDR2 (germline): GTSNPN, SVGIG (reference sequence). Trimming took 4 bases from V and 5 from J; bases not matched to a gene: 8. The CDR3 is 15 amino acids.

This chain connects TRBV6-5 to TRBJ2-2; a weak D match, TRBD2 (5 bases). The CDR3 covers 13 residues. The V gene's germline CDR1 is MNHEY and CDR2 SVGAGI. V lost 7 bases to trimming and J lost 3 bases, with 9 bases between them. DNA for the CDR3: TGTGCCAGCAAAAGGGAGTACACCGGGGAGCTGTTTTTT. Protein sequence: CASKREYTGELFF.

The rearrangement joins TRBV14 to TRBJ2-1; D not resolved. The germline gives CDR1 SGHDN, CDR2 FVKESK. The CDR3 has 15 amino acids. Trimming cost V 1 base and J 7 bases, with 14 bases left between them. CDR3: CASSQGFALRNEQFF. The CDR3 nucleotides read TGTGCCAGCAGCCAAGGTTTCGCCCTGAGGAATGAGCAGTTCTTC.

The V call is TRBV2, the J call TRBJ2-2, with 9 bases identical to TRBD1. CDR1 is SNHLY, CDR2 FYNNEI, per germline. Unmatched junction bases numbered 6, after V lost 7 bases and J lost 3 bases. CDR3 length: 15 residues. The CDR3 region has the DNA TGTGCCAGCACTTGGGACAGGGCCGACACCGGGGAGCTGTTTTTT. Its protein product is CASTWDRADTGELFF.

CDR3 in amino acids: CASSLVRPSGNTIYF. CDR3 nucleotides: TGTGCCAGCAGCTTAGTGCGGCCCTCTGGAAACACCATATATTTT. The gene calls are TRBV7-9 and TRBJ1-3, with D hard to call. The CDR3 loop spans 15 amino acids. Looked up from germline, CDR1 is SEHNR and CDR2 is FQNEAQ (reference sequence). Trimming cost V 1 base and J 0 bases, with 7 bases left between them.

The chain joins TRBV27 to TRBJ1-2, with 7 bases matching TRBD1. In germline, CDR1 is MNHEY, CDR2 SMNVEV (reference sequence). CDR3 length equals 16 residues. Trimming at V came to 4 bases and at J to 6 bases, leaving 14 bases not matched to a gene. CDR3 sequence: CASSYLAGGGKDGYTF. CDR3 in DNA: TGTGCCAGCAGTTACCTCGCGGGAGGGGGCAAGGATGGCTACACCTTC.

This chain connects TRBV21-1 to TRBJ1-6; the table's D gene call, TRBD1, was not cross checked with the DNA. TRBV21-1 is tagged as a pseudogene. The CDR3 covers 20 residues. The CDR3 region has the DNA TGTGCCAGCAGCAAATCTAGGGGGACAGGGATTTCAGCTACTAATTCACCCCTCCACTTT. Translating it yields CASSKSRGTGISATNSPLHF.

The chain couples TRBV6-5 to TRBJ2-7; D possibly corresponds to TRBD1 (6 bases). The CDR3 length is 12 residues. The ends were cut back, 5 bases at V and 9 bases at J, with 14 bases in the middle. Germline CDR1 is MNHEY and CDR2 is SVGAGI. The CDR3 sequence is CASSQDSFGQYF. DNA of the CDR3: TGTGCCAGCAGTCAGGACAGTTTCGGGCAGTACTTC.

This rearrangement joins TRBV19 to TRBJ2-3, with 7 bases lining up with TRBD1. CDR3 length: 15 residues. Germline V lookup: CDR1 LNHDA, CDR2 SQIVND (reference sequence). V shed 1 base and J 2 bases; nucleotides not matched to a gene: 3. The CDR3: CASSIGRGSTDTQYF. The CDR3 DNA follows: TGTGCCAGTAGTATAGGCAGGGGGTCCACAGATACGCAGTATTTT.

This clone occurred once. The chain's CDR3 is CASSSWAGAGGYGYTF. Written as DNA, the CDR3 is TGTGCCAGCAGCTCCTGGGCAGGGGCCGGTGGCTATGGCTACACCTTC. The rearrangement joins TRBV11-2 to TRBJ1-2; weak D call: TRBD1 (6 bases). Trimming removed 4 bases at V and 4 bases at J, with 19 bases between. In germline, CDR1 is SGHAT, CDR2 FQNNGV. CDR3 length: 16 residues.

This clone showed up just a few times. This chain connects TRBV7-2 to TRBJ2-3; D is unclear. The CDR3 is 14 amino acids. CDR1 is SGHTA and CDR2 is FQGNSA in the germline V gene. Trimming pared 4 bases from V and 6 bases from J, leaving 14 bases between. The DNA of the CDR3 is TGTGCCAGCAGCTGGGCGTCAGCTCGTGATACGCAGTATTTT. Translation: CASSWASARDTQYF.

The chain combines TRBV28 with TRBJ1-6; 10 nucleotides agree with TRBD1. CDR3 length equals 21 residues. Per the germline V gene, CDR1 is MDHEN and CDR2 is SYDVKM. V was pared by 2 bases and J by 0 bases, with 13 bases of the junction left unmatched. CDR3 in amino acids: CASSLGVGGQGSHSYNSPLHF. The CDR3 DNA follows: TGTGCCAGCAGTTTAGGGGTTGGGGGACAGGGGTCCCACTCCTATAATTCACCCCTCCACTTT.

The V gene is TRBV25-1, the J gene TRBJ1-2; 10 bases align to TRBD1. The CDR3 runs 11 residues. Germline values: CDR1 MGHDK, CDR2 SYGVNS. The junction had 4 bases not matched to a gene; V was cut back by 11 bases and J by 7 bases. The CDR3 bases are TGTGCCTCGGACAGGGGGGGTGGCTACACCTTC. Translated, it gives CASDRGGGYTF.

CDR3 sequence reads: CASSRQQGAGYTF. The CDR3 DNA is TGTGCCAGCAGCCGACAGCAGGGGGCTGGCTACACCTTC. V usage is TRBV11-2 and J usage is TRBJ1-2; 8 bases fit TRBD1. The J segment lost 7 bases and the V segment lost 5 bases, leaving 6 bases of the junction unmatched. The CDR3 contains 13 residues. Germline V gene sequence: CDR1 SGHAT, CDR2 FQNNGV.

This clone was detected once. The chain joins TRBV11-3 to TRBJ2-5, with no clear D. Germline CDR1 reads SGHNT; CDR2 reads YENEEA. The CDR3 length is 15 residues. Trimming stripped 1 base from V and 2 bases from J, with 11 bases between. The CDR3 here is CASSLGWSVQETQYF. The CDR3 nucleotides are TGTGCCAGCAGCTTAGGTTGGAGCGTACAAGAGACCCAGTACTTC.

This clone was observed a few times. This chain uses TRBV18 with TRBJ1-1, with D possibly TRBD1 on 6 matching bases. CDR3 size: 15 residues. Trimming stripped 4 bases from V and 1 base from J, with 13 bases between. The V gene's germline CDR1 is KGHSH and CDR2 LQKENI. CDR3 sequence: CASSLSPQGNTEAFF. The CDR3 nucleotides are TGTGCCAGCTCACTGAGTCCACAGGGGAACACTGAAGCTTTCTTT.

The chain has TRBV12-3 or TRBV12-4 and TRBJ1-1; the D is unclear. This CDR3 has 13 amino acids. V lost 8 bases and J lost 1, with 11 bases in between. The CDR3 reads CASSSAKNTEAFF. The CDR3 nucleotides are TGTGCCAGCTCGAGCGCCAAGAACACTGAAGCTTTCTTT.

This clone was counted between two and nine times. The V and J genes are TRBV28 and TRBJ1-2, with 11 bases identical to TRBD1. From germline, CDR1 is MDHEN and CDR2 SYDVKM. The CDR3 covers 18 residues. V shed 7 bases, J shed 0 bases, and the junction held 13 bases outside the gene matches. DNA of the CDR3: TGTGCCAGCATCTCACCCGGGACAGGGGGGTGGGCTAACTATGGCTACACCTTC. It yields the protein CASISPGTGGWANYGYTF.

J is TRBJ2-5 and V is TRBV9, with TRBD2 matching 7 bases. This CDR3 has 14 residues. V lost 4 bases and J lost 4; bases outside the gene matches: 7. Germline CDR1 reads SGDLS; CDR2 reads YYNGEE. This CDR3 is CASSPTTGGETQYF. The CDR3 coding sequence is TGTGCCAGCAGCCCCACAACGGGGGGAGAGACCCAGTACTTC.

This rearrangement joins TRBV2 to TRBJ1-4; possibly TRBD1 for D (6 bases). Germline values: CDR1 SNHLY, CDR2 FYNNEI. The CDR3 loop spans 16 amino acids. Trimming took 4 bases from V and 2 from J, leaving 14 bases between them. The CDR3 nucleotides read TGTGCCAGCAGTGTTCGAAAGGGGGTCACTAATGAAAAACTGTTTTTT. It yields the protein CASSVRKGVTNEKLFF. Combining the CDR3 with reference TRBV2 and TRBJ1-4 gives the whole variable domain EPEVTQTPSHQVTQMGQEVILRCVPISNHLYFYWYRQILGQKVEFLVSFYNNEISEKSEIFDDQFSVERPDGSNFTLKIRSTKLEDSAMYFCASSVRKGVTNEKLFFGSGTQLSVL.

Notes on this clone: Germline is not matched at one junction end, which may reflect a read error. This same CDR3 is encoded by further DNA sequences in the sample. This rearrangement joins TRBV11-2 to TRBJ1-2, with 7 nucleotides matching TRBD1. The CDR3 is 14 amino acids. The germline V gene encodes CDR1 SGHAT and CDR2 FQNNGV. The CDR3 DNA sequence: TGCGCCTGGAGAAGGCCGGGACAGCCGTATGGCTACACCTTC. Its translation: CAWRRPGQPYGYTF.

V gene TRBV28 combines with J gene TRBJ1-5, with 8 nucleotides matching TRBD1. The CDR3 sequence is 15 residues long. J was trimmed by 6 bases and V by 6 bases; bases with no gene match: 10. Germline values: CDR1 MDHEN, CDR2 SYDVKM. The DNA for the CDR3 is TGTGCCAGCAGCAAGGACAGGGCATTTGGTCAGCCCCAGCATTTT. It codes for CASSKDRAFGQPQHF.

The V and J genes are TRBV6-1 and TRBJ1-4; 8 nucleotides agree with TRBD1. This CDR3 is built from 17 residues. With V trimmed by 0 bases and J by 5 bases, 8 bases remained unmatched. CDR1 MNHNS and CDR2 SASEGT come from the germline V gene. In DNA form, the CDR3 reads TGTGCCAGCAGTGAAGCTACTAACAGGGGGTGGAATGAAAAACTGTTTTTT. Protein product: CASSEATNRGWNEKLFF.